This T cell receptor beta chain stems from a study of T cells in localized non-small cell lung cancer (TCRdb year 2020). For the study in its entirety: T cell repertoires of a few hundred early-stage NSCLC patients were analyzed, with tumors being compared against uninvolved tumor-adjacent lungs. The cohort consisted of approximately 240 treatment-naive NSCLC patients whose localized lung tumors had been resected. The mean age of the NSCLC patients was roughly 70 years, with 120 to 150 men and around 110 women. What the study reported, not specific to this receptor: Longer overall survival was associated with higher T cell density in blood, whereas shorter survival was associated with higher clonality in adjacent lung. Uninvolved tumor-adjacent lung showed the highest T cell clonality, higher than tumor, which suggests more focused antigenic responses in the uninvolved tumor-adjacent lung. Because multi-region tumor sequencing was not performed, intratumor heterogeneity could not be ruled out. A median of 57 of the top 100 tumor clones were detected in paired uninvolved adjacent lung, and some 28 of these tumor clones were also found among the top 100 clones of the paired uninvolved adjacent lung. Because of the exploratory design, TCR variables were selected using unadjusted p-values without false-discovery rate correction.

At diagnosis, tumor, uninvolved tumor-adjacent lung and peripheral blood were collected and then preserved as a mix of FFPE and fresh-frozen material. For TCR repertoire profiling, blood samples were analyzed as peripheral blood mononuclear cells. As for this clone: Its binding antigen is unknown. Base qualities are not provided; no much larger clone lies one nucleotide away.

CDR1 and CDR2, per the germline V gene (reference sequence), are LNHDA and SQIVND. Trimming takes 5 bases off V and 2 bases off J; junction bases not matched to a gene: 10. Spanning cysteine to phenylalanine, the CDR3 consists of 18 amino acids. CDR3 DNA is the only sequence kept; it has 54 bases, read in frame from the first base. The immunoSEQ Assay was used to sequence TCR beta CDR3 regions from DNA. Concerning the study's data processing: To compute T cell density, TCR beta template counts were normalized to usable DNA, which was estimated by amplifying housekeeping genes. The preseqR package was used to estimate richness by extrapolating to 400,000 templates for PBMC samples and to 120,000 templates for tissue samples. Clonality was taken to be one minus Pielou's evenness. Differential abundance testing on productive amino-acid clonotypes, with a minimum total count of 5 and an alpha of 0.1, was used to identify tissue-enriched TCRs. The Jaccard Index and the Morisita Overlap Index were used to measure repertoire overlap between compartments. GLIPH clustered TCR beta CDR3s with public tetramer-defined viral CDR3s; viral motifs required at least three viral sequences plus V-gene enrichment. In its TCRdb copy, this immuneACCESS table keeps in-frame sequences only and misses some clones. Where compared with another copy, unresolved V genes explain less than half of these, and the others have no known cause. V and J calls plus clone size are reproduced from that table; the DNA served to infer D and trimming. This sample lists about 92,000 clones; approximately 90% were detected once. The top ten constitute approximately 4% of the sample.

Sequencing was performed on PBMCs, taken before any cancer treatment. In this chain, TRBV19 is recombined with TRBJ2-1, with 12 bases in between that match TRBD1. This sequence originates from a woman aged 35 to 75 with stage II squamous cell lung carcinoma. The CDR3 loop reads CASSLSGQGAIAYNEQFF. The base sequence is TGTGCCAGTAGTCTATCGGGACAGGGGGCAATAGCCTACAATGAGCAGTTCTTC. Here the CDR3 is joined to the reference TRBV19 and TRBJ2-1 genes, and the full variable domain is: DGGITQSPKYLFRKEGQNVTLSCEQNLNHDAMYWYRQDPGQGLRLIYYSQIVNDFQKGDIAEGYSVSREKKESFPLTVTSAQKNPTAFYLCASSLSGQGAIAYNEQFFGPGTRLTVL.